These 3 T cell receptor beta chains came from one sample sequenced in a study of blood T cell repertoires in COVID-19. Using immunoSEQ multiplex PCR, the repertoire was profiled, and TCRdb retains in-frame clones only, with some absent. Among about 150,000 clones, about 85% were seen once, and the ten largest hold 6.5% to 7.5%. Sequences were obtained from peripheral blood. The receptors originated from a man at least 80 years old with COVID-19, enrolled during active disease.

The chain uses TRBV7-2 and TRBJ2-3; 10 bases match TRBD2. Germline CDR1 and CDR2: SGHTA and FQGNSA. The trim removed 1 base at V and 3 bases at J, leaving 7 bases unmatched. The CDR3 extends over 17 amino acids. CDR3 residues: CASSLVQRGGLTDTQYF. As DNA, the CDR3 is TGTGCCAGCAGCTTAGTCCAGCGGGGGGGGTTAACAGATACGCAGTATTTT.

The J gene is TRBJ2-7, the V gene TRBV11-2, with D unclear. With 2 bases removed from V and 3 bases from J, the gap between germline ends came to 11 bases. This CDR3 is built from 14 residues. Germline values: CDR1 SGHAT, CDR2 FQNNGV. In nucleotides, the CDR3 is TGTGCCAGCAGCTTATTTCAACAGAGCTACGAGCAGTACTTC. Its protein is CASSLFQQSYEQYF.

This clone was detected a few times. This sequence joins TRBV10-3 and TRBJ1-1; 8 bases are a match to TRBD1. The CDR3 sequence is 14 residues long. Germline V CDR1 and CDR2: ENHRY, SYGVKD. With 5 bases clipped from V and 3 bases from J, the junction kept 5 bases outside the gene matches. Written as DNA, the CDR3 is TGTGCCATCAGTCGACAGGGGTGGGACACTGAAGCTTTCTTT. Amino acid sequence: CAISRQGWDTEAFF.